In this sample, the clone carrying this T cell receptor (beta chain) turned up a few times. Antigen specificity is unknown. This entry belongs to a study of beta chain features in type 1 diabetes. The overall study: No age, gender or cell yield differences were seen between patients and healthy donors. Sorted cell examination encompassed roughly 110,000,000 cells across all samples. Study-wide results and limits: PCR might favor shorter templates, equally in patients and controls. In every one of the four CD4+ subsets, TCRB CDR3s were moderately but significantly shorter in Type 1 diabetes patients.

From germline, CDR1 is MGHRA and CDR2 YSYEKL. The V end was cut by 0 bases, the J end by 1 base, with 16 bases between. The CDR3 extends over 17 amino acids. Of the isolated RNA, all was reverse transcribed, and so the sequenced material was expressed TCRB transcripts. For naive, central memory and regulatory T cell samples, reads averaged around 3.6 million. Sequencing was performed with immunoSEQ multiplex PCR; in TCRdb, only in-frame clones are kept and a portion is missing. The sample comprises under 850,000 clones, around 15% of which are singletons, and less than 0.025% rests with the top ten. The TCR comes from a young man with type 1 diabetes. Input material: naive CD4+ T cells from blood. V gene TRBV4-1 combines with J gene TRBJ2-7; D may be TRBD1 (5 bases). In DNA form, the CDR3 reads TGCGCCAGCAGCCAAGAGGGGCCTGCACATGCATCCTACGAGCAGTACTTC. The encoded protein is CASSQEGPAHASYEQYF.